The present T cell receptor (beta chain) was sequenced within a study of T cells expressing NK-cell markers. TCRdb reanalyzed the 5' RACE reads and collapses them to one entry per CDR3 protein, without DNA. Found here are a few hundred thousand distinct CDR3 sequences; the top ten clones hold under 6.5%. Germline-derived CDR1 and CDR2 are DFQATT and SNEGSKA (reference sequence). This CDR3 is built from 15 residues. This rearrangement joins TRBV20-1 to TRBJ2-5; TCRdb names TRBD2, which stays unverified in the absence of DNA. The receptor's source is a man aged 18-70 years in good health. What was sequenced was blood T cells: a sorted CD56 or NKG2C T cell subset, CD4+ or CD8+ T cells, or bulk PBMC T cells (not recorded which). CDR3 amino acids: CSAESGDEAGVTQYF.